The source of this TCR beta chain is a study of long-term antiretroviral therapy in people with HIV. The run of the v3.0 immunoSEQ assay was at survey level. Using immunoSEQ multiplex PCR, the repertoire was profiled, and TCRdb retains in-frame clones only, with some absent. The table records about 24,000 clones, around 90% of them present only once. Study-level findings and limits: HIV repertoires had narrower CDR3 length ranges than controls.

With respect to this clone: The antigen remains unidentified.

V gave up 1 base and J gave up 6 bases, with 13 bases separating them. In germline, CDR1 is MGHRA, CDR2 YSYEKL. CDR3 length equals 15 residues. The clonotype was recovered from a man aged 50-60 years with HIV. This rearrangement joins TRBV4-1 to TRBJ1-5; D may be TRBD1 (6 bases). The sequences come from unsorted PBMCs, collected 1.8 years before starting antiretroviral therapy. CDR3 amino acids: CASSQGTVIVQPQHF. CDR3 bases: TGCGCCAGCAGCCAAGGGACAGTTATCGTTCAGCCCCAGCATTTT.